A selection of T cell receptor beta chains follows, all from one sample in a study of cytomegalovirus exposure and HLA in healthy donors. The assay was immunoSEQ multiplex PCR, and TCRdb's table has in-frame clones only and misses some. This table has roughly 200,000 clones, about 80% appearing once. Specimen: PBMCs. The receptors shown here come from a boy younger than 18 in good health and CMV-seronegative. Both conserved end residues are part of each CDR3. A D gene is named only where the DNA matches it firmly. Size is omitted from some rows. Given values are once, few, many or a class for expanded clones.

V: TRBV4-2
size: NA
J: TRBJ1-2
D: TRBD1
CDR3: CASSQETGNYGYTF
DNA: TGTGCCAGCAGCCAAGAGACAGGGAACTATGGCTACACCTTC

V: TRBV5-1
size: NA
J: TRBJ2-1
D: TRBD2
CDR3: CASSWGLAGYNEQFF
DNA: TGCGCCAGCAGCTGGGGACTAGCGGGGTACAATGAGCAGTTCTTC

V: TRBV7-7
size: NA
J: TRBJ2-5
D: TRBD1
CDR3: CASSLADRDQETQYF
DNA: TGTGCTAGCAGCTTAGCGGACAGGGACCAAGAGACCCAGTACTTC

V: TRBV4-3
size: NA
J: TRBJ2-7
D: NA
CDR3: CASSRRQDSSYEQYF
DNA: TGCGCCAGCAGCCGCCGACAGGATAGCTCCTACGAGCAGTACTTC

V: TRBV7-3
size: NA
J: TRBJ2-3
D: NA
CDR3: CASSSSAAYTDTQYF
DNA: TGTGCCAGCAGCTCATCTGCGGCTTACACAGATACGCAGTATTTT

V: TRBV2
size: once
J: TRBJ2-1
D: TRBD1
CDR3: CASSRTGTYNEQFF
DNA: TGTGCCAGCAGTAGGACAGGAACCTACAATGAGCAGTTCTTC

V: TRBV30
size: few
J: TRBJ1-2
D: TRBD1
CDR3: CASSGGPIYGYTF
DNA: TGTGCCTCATCAGGGGGTCCCATATATGGCTACACCTTC

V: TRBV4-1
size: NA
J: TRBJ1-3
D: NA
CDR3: CASSQDVGRNTIYF
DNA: TGCGCCAGCAGCCAGGATGTAGGGAGGAACACCATATATTTT

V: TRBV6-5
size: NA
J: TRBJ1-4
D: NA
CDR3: CASSYAGGEGEKLFF
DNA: TGTGCCAGCAGTTATGCGGGGGGTGAAGGAGAAAAACTGTTTTTT

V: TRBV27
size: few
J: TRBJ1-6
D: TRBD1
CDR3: CASSFSTGYGSPLHF
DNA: TGTGCCAGCAGTTTTTCGACAGGGTATGGTTCACCCCTCCACTTT

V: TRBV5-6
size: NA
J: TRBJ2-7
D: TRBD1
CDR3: CASIPKQGFSPYEQYF
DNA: TGTGCCAGCATCCCAAAACAGGGGTTTTCCCCCTACGAGCAGTACTTC

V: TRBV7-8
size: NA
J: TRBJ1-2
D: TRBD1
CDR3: CASSRDRGRYGYTF
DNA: TGTGCCAGCAGCAGGGACAGGGGACGCTATGGCTACACCTTC

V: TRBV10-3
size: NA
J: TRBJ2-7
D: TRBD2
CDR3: CAIRKGPSGISYEQYF
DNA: TGTGCCATCAGGAAGGGACCTAGCGGTATCTCCTACGAGCAGTACTTC

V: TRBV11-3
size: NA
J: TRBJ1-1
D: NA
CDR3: CASSDPTRDNTEAFF
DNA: TGTGCCAGCAGCGACCCTACCAGGGATAACACTGAAGCTTTCTTT

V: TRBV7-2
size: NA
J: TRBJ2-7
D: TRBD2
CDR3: CASSPAGYEQYF
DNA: TGTGCCAGCAGCCCAGCGGGGTACGAGCAGTACTTC

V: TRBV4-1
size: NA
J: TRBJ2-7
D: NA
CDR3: CASSPHSGTLYEQYF
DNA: TGCGCCAGCAGCCCCCACTCCGGGACACTCTACGAGCAGTACTTC

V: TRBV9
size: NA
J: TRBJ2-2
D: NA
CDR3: CASSVAMQGVDGELFF
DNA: TGTGCCAGCAGCGTAGCTATGCAAGGGGTTGACGGGGAGCTGTTTTTT

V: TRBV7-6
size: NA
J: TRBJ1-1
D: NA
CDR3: CASSKTQGNEAFF
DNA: TGTGCCAGCAGCAAAACGCAGGGTAATGAAGCTTTCTTT

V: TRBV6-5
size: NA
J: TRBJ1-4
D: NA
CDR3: CASSYSTRATNEKLFF
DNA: TGTGCCAGCAGTTACTCGACCCGGGCAACTAATGAAAAACTGTTTTTT

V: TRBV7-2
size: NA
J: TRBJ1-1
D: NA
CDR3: CASSPGVLEAFF
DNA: TGTGCCAGCAGCCCCGGAGTATTAGAGGCTTTCTTT

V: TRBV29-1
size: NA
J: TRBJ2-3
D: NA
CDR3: CSVEGGATDTQYF
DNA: TGCAGCGTTGAGGGGGGGGCCACAGATACGCAGTATTTT

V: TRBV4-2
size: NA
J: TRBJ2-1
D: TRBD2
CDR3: CASSQEEDSGRTNPRGNEQFF
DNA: TGTGCCAGCAGCCAAGAGGAGGATAGCGGGAGGACTAACCCAAGGGGGAATGAGCAGTTCTTC

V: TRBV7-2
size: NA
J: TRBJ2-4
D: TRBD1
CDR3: CASSSYGTGQNIQYF
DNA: TGTGCCAGCAGCTCATATGGGACAGGCCAAAACATTCAGTACTTC